This TCR beta chain was sequenced during a study of vaccination and CD4 T cells after COVID-19. Study details: Researchers took samples from a few convalescent patients on day 14 and on days 161 to 241 after vaccination. Overlapping peptides covering the spike proteins of SARS-CoV-2, HCoV-NL63, HCoV-OC43 and HCoV-229E were added to stimulate cells.

Germline CDR1 and CDR2: SGHTA and FQGNSA. This CDR3 comprises 15 residues. The J segment lost 2 bases and the V segment lost 2 bases, leaving 4 bases of the junction unmatched. Worth noting for this clonotype: Its antigen is unknown.

Sequencing of cultured CD4+ T cell DNA used the Oncomine TCR Beta short-read assay. TCRdb independently ran MiXCR on the PCR reads; one entry per CDR3 protein. The table shows some 16,000 distinct CDR3 sequences, with 54% occurring only once. Time point described: late sampling 161 to 241 days after vaccination in a few convalescent patients. The sample's treatment: roughly nine-day PBMC culture with coronavirus spike peptide pools or control peptides (ViraFEST assay). The receptor was isolated from a human donor who had recovered from COVID-19. The material sequenced was CD4+ T cells from blood, cultured in vitro, taken about 7 months after SARS-CoV-2 vaccination. This chain connects TRBV7-2 to TRBJ2-5; TRBD2 matches 8 bases. The CDR3 nucleotides read TGTGCCAGCAGCTTAAGTGGGACTAGTCAAGAGACCCAGTACTTC. It specifies CASSLSGTSQETQYF. Full variable domain (outside the CDR3, taken from reference TRBV7-2 and TRBJ2-5): GAGVSQSPSNKVTEKGKDVELRCDPISGHTALYWYRQSLGQGLEFLIYFQGNSAPDKSGLPSDRFSAERTGGSVSTLTIQRTQQEDSAVYLCASSLSGTSQETQYFGPGTRLLVL.